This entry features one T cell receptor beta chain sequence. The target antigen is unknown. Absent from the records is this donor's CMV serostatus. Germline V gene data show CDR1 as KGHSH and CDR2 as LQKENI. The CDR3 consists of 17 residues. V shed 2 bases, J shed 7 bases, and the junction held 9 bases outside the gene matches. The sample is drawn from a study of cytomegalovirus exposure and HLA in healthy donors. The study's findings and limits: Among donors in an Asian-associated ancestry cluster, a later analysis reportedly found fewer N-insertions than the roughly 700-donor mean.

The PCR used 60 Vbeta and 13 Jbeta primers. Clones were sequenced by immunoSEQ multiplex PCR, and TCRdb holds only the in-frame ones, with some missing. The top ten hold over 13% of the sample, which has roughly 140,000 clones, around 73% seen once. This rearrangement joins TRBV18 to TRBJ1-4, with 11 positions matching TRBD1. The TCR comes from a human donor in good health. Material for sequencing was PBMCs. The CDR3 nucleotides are TGTGCCAGCTCACCAGACTCACCCGGGACAGGGGGTGAAAAACTGTTTTTT. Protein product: CASSPDSPGTGGEKLFF.